What follows are 27 T cell receptor beta chains derived from one specimen sequenced in a study of blood T cells in healthy people across ages. A second 7 to 11 cycle PCR used barcoded and J-beta primers. From the 5' RACE reads, TCRdb called clonotypes with MiXCR, one entry per CDR3 protein. The profile shows roughly 860,000 distinct CDR3 sequences, 62% of them singletons. The sequencing input was blood. Receptors were obtained from a man aged 25 to 40 in good health.

The CDR3 is CSARLPPREETQYF. The CDR3 DNA is TGCAGTGCTAGACTCCCTCCCCGGGAAGAGACCCAGTACTTC. This rearrangement joins TRBV20-1 to TRBJ2-5; D uncertain. The V and J ends lost 2 bases and 3 bases respectively, with 13 bases between them. CDR3 length: 14 residues. Germline V lookup: CDR1 DFQATT, CDR2 SNEGSKA (reference sequence).

This clonotype was counted a few times. The rearrangement links TRBV2 to TRBJ2-1; 9 bases are a match to TRBD2. Germline V lookup: CDR1 SNHLY, CDR2 FYNNEI. The CDR3 contains 11 residues. Unmatched junction bases numbered 2, after V lost 5 bases and J lost 12 bases. The CDR3 loop is CASSYSGGQFF. CDR3 in DNA: TGTGCCAGCAGTTATAGCGGGGGGCAGTTCTTC.

To note about this clonotype: This may stem from a read error, because a much larger clone lies one nucleotide away. For the CDR3, the DNA is TGTGCCAGCAGTTTACCCGGGACGGAGAGATCCTCTGGGACCAACGTCCTGACTTTC. Residues: CASSLPGTERSSGTNVLTF. The genes are TRBV6-5 and TRBJ2-6; D may match TRBD1 or TRBD2 (5 bases each). CDR3 length equals 19 residues. Germline V CDR1 and CDR2: MNHEY, SVGAGI.

This clonotype was recorded once. The rearrangement joins TRBV12-3 or TRBV12-4 to TRBJ2-3; a weak D match, TRBD2 (6 bases). The V end lost 10 bases, the J end lost 6 bases, and 26 bases lay between the germline ends. CDR3 size: 16 residues. CDR3 DNA sequence: TGTGCCACCTCGCCCACGGCGGGGTATAGTGGGGATACGCAGTATTTT. Translated: CATSPTAGYSGDTQYF.

J is TRBJ2-4 and V is TRBV6-5; D gene ambiguous. The end of the DNA aligns better with TRBJ2-5, so the J call may be wrong. The CDR3 runs 14 residues. Germline lookup yields CDR1 MNHEY and CDR2 SVGAGI. The CDR3 nucleotides read TGTGCCAGCACCTACGGGTCCCCTGACGAGACCCAGTACTTC. It translates to CASTYGSPDETQYF.

The V gene is TRBV20-1, the J gene TRBJ2-7; 12 bases line up with TRBD2. Trimming at V came to 6 bases and at J to 3 bases, leaving 9 bases not matched to a gene. Germline V lookup: CDR1 DFQATT, CDR2 SNEGSKA (reference sequence). The CDR3 loop spans 15 amino acids. CDR3 protein: CSARRLAGASYEQYF. The CDR3 DNA reads TGCAGTGCCCGCCGACTAGCGGGGGCTAGCTACGAGCAGTACTTC.

This clonotype appeared a single time. The J gene is TRBJ1-5, the V gene TRBV2, with D perhaps TRBD1 (5 bases). V was cut by 6 bases and J by 0 bases, with 15 bases left in between. The CDR3 is 16 amino acids. The V gene's germline CDR1 is SNHLY and CDR2 FYNNEI. CDR3 DNA sequence: TGTGCCAGCAGCCTGACAGCACGATATAGCAATCAGCCCCAGCATTTT. It encodes CASSLTARYSNQPQHF.

The chain has TRBV29-1 and TRBJ2-1; the D gene could be TRBD1 or TRBD2 (5 bases each). Trimming left V 5 bases short and J 3 bases short, with 11 bases between. The CDR3 extends over 13 amino acids. CDR1 and CDR2 (germline): SQVTM, ANQGSEA. CDR3 coding DNA: TGCAGCGTTATGAATGGGGGCTACAATGAGCAGTTCTTC. Translated, it gives CSVMNGGYNEQFF.

The chain recombines TRBV7-3 with TRBJ2-1; D not resolved. Germline V lookup: CDR1 SGHTA, CDR2 FQGTGA. Trimming shortened V by 2 bases and J by 4 bases, and 9 bases separated the two germline ends. This CDR3 is built from 14 residues. CDR3 loop: CASSLFPSYNEQFF. CDR3 bases: TGTGCCAGCAGCTTATTTCCTTCGTACAATGAGCAGTTCTTC.

The chain joins TRBV3-1 to TRBJ2-7; D not certain. The CDR3 is made up of 13 amino acids. Deletions cut 4 bases from V and 3 bases from J, with 10 bases between. Germline-derived CDR1 and CDR2 are LGHDT and YNNKEL (reference sequence). Here the CDR3 DNA reads TGTGCCAGCAGCCGGGCCCTCTTCTACGAGCAGTACTTC. As protein: CASSRALFYEQYF.

V and J are TRBV7-2 and TRBJ2-5, with 8 bases matching TRBD1. Unmatched junction bases numbered 10, after V lost 5 bases and J lost 5 bases. This CDR3 is 15 amino acids long. The germline V gene encodes CDR1 SGHTA and CDR2 FQGNSA. CDR3 in DNA: TGTGCCAGCAGCGCAACGACAGGGGCCGGGGAGACCCAGTACTTC. Translated: CASSATTGAGETQYF. The full variable domain, in which reference TRBV7-2 and TRBJ2-5 provide the parts outside the CDR3, is GAGVSQSPSNKVTEKGKDVELRCDPISGHTALYWYRQSLGQGLEFLIYFQGNSAPDKSGLPSDRFSAERTGGSVSTLTIQRTQQEDSAVYLCASSATTGAGETQYFGPGTRLLVL.

This rearrangement joins TRBV7-2 to TRBJ2-1; TRBD2 matches 8 bases. CDR3 length equals 17 residues. Trimming removed 1 base from V and 4 bases from J; junction bases left unmatched: 9. From germline, CDR1 is SGHTA and CDR2 FQGNSA. The CDR3 spells CASSLGSGGRSYNEQFF. The DNA for the CDR3 is TGTGCCAGCAGCTTAGGGTCGGGGGGGCGCTCATACAATGAGCAGTTCTTC.

The chain joins TRBV29-1 to TRBJ1-1; D is undetermined. The length of the CDR3 is 14 residues. Germline V gene sequence: CDR1 SQVTM, CDR2 ANQGSEA. V lost 3 bases to trimming and J lost 4 bases, with 15 bases between them. CDR3 protein: CSVEGGKEGTEAFF. The CDR3 DNA follows: TGCAGCGTTGAGGGAGGGAAGGAGGGCACTGAAGCTTTCTTT.

The V call is TRBV2, the J call TRBJ1-1, with 7 bases lining up with TRBD1. Germline CDR1 SNHLY, CDR2 FYNNEI. The length of the CDR3 is 14 residues. V shed 6 bases, J shed 2 bases, and the junction held 6 bases outside the gene matches. CDR3 sequence: CASRKQGGNTEAFF. The DNA for the CDR3 is TGTGCCAGCAGGAAGCAGGGGGGAAACACTGAAGCTTTCTTT.

V usage is TRBV4-2 and J usage is TRBJ2-7; D call uncertain. V was trimmed by 0 bases and J by 7 bases, leaving 7 bases between them. This CDR3 spans 12 amino acids. CDR1 LGHNA and CDR2 YNFKEQ come from the germline V gene. The DNA of the CDR3 is TGTGCCAGCAGCCAAGAGGCGCGAGAGCAGTACTTC. Its protein is CASSQEAREQYF.

The rearrangement uses TRBV20-1 and TRBJ2-1, with a tentative D call TRBD1 (6 bases). CDR1 and CDR2 from the germline V gene are DFQATT and SNEGSKA (reference sequence). The CDR3 contains 12 residues. V was shortened by 5 bases and J by 4 bases, with 9 bases between the two germline ends. The CDR3 region is CSAWDNYNEQFF. DNA for the CDR3: TGCAGTGCTTGGGACAATTACAATGAGCAGTTCTTC.

The J gene is TRBJ2-1, the V gene TRBV3-1; D gene ambiguous. The J call is in doubt because the DNA end fits TRBJ2-7 better. CDR1 is LGHDT, CDR2 YNNKEL, per germline (reference sequence). The CDR3 consists of 12 residues. The CDR3 DNA sequence: TGTGCCAGCAGCCACCTAGGCAATGAGCAGTACTTC. Amino acid sequence: CASSHLGNEQYF.

J is TRBJ1-2 and V is TRBV7-2; a possible D gene is TRBD1 (5 bases). This CDR3 region has 16 residues. Germline CDR1 is SGHTA and CDR2 is FQGNSA. Trimming took 5 bases from V and 2 from J, leaving 18 bases between them. The DNA of the CDR3 is TGTGCCAGCAGCCCCCAGACTGGGGCCGCGAACTATGGCTACACCTTC. It codes for CASSPQTGAANYGYTF.

The CDR3 is CASSRGTSNNEQYF. DNA of the CDR3: TGTGCCAGCAGTCGCGGGACTTCGAACAATGAGCAGTACTTC. The rearrangement uses TRBV27 and TRBJ2-7; a weak D match, TRBD2 (6 bases). Germline values: CDR1 MNHEY, CDR2 SMNVEV (reference sequence). The CDR3 covers 14 residues. Trimming removed 5 bases from V and 7 bases from J, with 18 bases in between.

The V and J genes are TRBV29-1 and TRBJ2-7; maybe TRBD2 (6 bases). The DNA end is a closer match to TRBJ2-5, so the J assignment may be wrong. CDR3 length equals 13 residues. Germline-derived CDR1 and CDR2 are SQVTM and ANQGSEA. The CDR3 region is CSVSGGSRETQYF. CDR3 nucleotide sequence: TGCAGCGTTTCCGGGGGAAGCAGAGAGACCCAGTACTTC.

CDR3 sequence (DNA): TGTGCCAGCAGTGCCACGGGACTAGCGGCTGAGTACCAAGAGACCCAGTACTTC. Its protein is CASSATGLAAEYQETQYF. This rearrangement joins TRBV6-1 to TRBJ2-5; 11 bases fit TRBD2. CDR1 and CDR2 from the germline V gene are MNHNS and SASEGT. The CDR3 sequence is 18 residues long. The ends lost 4 bases at V and 0 bases at J; junction bases unmatched: 10.

Concerning this clonotype: At one end, the junction sequence differs from germline, possibly due to a read error. This chain joins TRBV7-2 and TRBJ2-3, with 10 bases identical to TRBD1. The CDR3 extends over 13 amino acids. The germline gives CDR1 SGHTA, CDR2 FQGNSA. The CDR3, as DNA: TGTGCCAGCAGCCCCGGGACAGGGGAGACGCATTATTTT. Residues: CASSPGTGETHYF.

The chain joins TRBV7-9 to TRBJ2-7, with TRBD2 identical over 7 bases. This CDR3 is 15 amino acids long. The J segment lost 2 bases and the V segment lost 2 bases, leaving 6 bases of the junction unmatched. CDR1 and CDR2 (germline): SEHNR, FQNEAQ (reference sequence). CDR3 amino acids: CASSLSGTTAYEQYF. CDR3 nucleotide sequence: TGTGCCAGCAGCTTATCCGGGACTACAGCCTACGAGCAGTACTTC.

The chain uses TRBV5-1 and TRBJ2-4; 9 nucleotides match TRBD2. This CDR3 has 17 residues. The germline V gene encodes CDR1 SGHRS and CDR2 YFSETQ. Trimming at V came to 2 bases and at J to 13 bases, leaving 19 bases not matched to a gene. The CDR3, as DNA: TGCGCCAGCAGCTTCTACGAGGGGACTAGCTCCTACAATGAGCAGTACTTC. Protein sequence: CASSFYEGTSSYNEQYF.

The chain uses TRBV11-2 and TRBJ2-2; tentatively, D is TRBD1 or TRBD2 (5 bases each). V lost 4 bases to trimming and J lost 4 bases, with 16 bases between them. CDR3 length: 16 amino acids. Germline CDR1 reads SGHAT; CDR2 reads FQNNGV. CDR3 coding DNA: TGTGCCAGCAGCTCTCCCCCGGGGCGAGGCACCGGGGAGCTGTTTTTT. Protein: CASSSPPGRGTGELFF.

This chain connects TRBV4-3 to TRBJ2-7; maybe TRBD1 (6 bases). The CDR3 spans 16 residues. The germline CDR1 and CDR2 sequences are LGHNA and YSLEER. With 0 bases removed from V and 7 bases from J, the gap between germline ends came to 19 bases. The CDR3 is CASSQDPGHPTEEQYF. In nucleotides, the CDR3 is TGCGCCAGCAGCCAAGATCCGGGACACCCGACGGAAGAGCAGTACTTC.

The V and J genes are TRBV7-8 and TRBJ2-3, with TRBD2 as a possible D gene (5 bases). The CDR3 runs to 14 residues. CDR1 is SGHVS and CDR2 is FQNEAQ in the germline V gene. Trimming took 5 bases from V and 4 from J, leaving 13 bases between them. CDR3 sequence (DNA): TGTGCCAGCAGCCTCCCCCTAGCTTCAGATACGCAGTATTTT. It encodes CASSLPLASDTQYF. The complete variable domain, with remaining parts taken from reference TRBV7-8 and TRBJ2-3, reads GAGVSQSPRYKVAKRGQDVALRCDPISGHVSLFWYQQALGQGPEFLTYFQNEAQLDKSGLPSDRFFAERPEGSVSTLKIQRTQQEDSAVYLCASSLPLASDTQYFGPGTRLTVL.